A selection of T cell receptor beta chains follows, all from one sample in a study of blood T cell repertoires in COVID-19. Measured with immunoSEQ multiplex PCR; TCRdb has only the in-frame clones, and not every one. The sample lists 300,000 to 450,000 clones; 85% were seen once. Sequencing used peripheral blood. These receptors were obtained from a young woman with acute or convalescent COVID-19. CDR3s include the opening cysteine and the closing phenylalanine or tryptophan. The D gene is left open where the match is weak. Only some rows state a clone size, as once, few, many or a class for expanded clones.

cdr3_nt: TGCGCCAGCAGCTACAGGGACTCCTACGAGCAGTACTTC
cdr3_aa: CASSYRDSYEQYF
v_call: TRBV5-1
d_call: .
j_call: TRBJ2-7
clone_size: few

cdr3_nt: TGTGCCAGCTCAGGCACTGGGGCCAACGTCCTGACTTTC
cdr3_aa: CASSGTGANVLTF
v_call: TRBV27
d_call: .
j_call: TRBJ2-6
clone_size: .

cdr3_nt: TGCGCCAGCAGCTGGGGAAACAGGGGGTCCTCTGGGGCCAACGTCCTGACTTTC
cdr3_aa: CASSWGNRGSSGANVLTF
v_call: TRBV5-1
d_call: TRBD1
j_call: TRBJ2-6
clone_size: .

cdr3_nt: TGTGCCAGCAGTCCCGAGACGGGGTACTACAATGAGCAGTTCTTC
cdr3_aa: CASSPETGYYNEQFF
v_call: TRBV27
d_call: .
j_call: TRBJ2-1
clone_size: .

cdr3_nt: TGTGCCAGCAGTTACAGACAGGGGGAAGAGACCCAGTACTTC
cdr3_aa: CASSYRQGEETQYF
v_call: TRBV6-5
d_call: TRBD1
j_call: TRBJ2-5
clone_size: .

cdr3_nt: TGTGCCAGCCGCCCACCTCCGGGACAGCCCCCATCGAACACTGAAGCTTTCTTT
cdr3_aa: CASRPPPGQPPSNTEAFF
v_call: TRBV19
d_call: TRBD1
j_call: TRBJ1-1
clone_size: .

cdr3_nt: TGCAGCGTAGCTTCACAGGGGGCCGGTAATGAGCAGTTCTTC
cdr3_aa: CSVASQGAGNEQFF
v_call: TRBV29-1
d_call: TRBD1
j_call: TRBJ2-1
clone_size: few

cdr3_nt: TGTGCCAGTAGTATTAGATTCGGGACAGGGGGTTTGAACACTGAAGCTTTCTTT
cdr3_aa: CASSIRFGTGGLNTEAFF
v_call: TRBV19
d_call: TRBD1
j_call: TRBJ1-1
clone_size: .

cdr3_nt: TGTGCCAGCAGCCTAGGACTCTCTCAAGAGACCCAGTACTTC
cdr3_aa: CASSLGLSQETQYF
v_call: TRBV3-1/TRBV3-2
d_call: .
j_call: TRBJ2-5
clone_size: once

cdr3_nt: TGTGCCAGCAGCCCCCCCTCCGATTCACCCCTCCACTTT
cdr3_aa: CASSPPSDSPLHF
v_call: TRBV7-9
d_call: .
j_call: TRBJ1-6
clone_size: once

cdr3_nt: TGTGCCAGTAGTGCTGGACAGGGCCTTGGGCAGCCCCAGCATTTT
cdr3_aa: CASSAGQGLGQPQHF
v_call: TRBV19
d_call: TRBD1
j_call: TRBJ1-5
clone_size: .

cdr3_nt: TGTGCCAGTAGTATCAGGGGTAACTACTATGGCTACACCTTC
cdr3_aa: CASSIRGNYYGYTF
v_call: TRBV19
d_call: .
j_call: TRBJ1-2
clone_size: once

cdr3_nt: TGCGCCAGCAGTGCCTCCGGGACAGGGGCCCAAGAGACCCAGTACTTC
cdr3_aa: CASSASGTGAQETQYF
v_call: TRBV10-1
d_call: TRBD1
j_call: TRBJ2-5
clone_size: .

cdr3_nt: TGTGCCAGCAGCGCGGACACAAACTACAATGAGCAGTTCTTC
cdr3_aa: CASSADTNYNEQFF
v_call: TRBV9
d_call: .
j_call: TRBJ2-1
clone_size: .

cdr3_nt: TGTGCCAGCAGCCAAGGGGTTAGGGGGCTGGAGACAGGGGGTCGAGCTTTCTTT
cdr3_aa: CASSQGVRGLETGGRAFF
v_call: TRBV4-2
d_call: TRBD1
j_call: TRBJ1-1
clone_size: .

cdr3_nt: TGTGCCAGCCGCGGGCTGAGCAAAAACATTCAGTACTTC
cdr3_aa: CASRGLSKNIQYF
v_call: TRBV12-3/TRBV12-4
d_call: .
j_call: TRBJ2-4
clone_size: once

cdr3_nt: TGTGCCAGCAGCGTCAGGGGGAATGAGCAGTTCTTC
cdr3_aa: CASSVRGNEQFF
v_call: TRBV11-1
d_call: TRBD1
j_call: TRBJ2-1
clone_size: .

cdr3_nt: TGTGCCAGTACAAGACAGGGGAACACCGGGGAGCTGTTTTTT
cdr3_aa: CASTRQGNTGELFF
v_call: TRBV19
d_call: TRBD1
j_call: TRBJ2-2
clone_size: .

cdr3_nt: TGTGCCAGCAGCGAACAGGGGATGAACGGGGAGCTGTTTTTT
cdr3_aa: CASSEQGMNGELFF
v_call: TRBV6-4
d_call: TRBD1
j_call: TRBJ2-2
clone_size: .

cdr3_nt: TGTGCCAGCAGCACGGGGACAGGGGGGCCTAGATCCGATACGCAGTATTTT
cdr3_aa: CASSTGTGGPRSDTQYF
v_call: TRBV5-4
d_call: TRBD1
j_call: TRBJ2-3
clone_size: few

cdr3_nt: TGTGCCAGCAATCTTCCGCACACGAATCAGCCCCAGCATTTT
cdr3_aa: CASNLPHTNQPQHF
v_call: TRBV6-6
d_call: .
j_call: TRBJ1-5
clone_size: .

cdr3_nt: TGTGCCAGCAGTGAAGCGTGGACAGGGGACTACGAGCAGTACTTC
cdr3_aa: CASSEAWTGDYEQYF
v_call: TRBV6-1
d_call: TRBD1
j_call: TRBJ2-7
clone_size: .

cdr3_nt: TGTGCCAGCAGTTTCGGGGGGCAGGGACAGCCCCAGCATTTT
cdr3_aa: CASSFGGQGQPQHF
v_call: TRBV27
d_call: .
j_call: TRBJ1-5
clone_size: .

cdr3_nt: TGTGCCATCAGTGGGGGCAGGATGAACACTGAAGCTTTCTTT
cdr3_aa: CAISGGRMNTEAFF
v_call: TRBV10-3
d_call: .
j_call: TRBJ1-1
clone_size: .

cdr3_nt: TGTGCCAGCAGCCAAGATTCAGGAAATGAGCAGTTCTTC
cdr3_aa: CASSQDSGNEQFF
v_call: TRBV14
d_call: .
j_call: TRBJ2-1
clone_size: .

cdr3_nt: TGTGCCAGTAGTATAGGAGGCTTGGACAGGGGGCACGACGGTCAGCCCCAGCATTTT
cdr3_aa: CASSIGGLDRGHDGQPQHF
v_call: TRBV19
d_call: TRBD1
j_call: TRBJ1-5
clone_size: .

cdr3_nt: TGTGCCAGCAGAGGACTAGCGGGAGTATCCTACGAGCAGTACTTC
cdr3_aa: CASRGLAGVSYEQYF
v_call: TRBV27
d_call: TRBD2
j_call: TRBJ2-7
clone_size: .

cdr3_nt: TGTGCCAGCAGCCCCTTTTGGAACACTGAAGCTTTCTTT
cdr3_aa: CASSPFWNTEAFF
v_call: TRBV14
d_call: .
j_call: TRBJ1-1
clone_size: .

cdr3_nt: TGTGCCAGCAGTAGGACAGCCTCCTACAATGAGCAGTTCTTC
cdr3_aa: CASSRTASYNEQFF
v_call: TRBV6-5
d_call: .
j_call: TRBJ2-1
clone_size: .

cdr3_nt: TGCGCCAGCAGCGACGCTAGCTCCTACGAGCAGTACTTC
cdr3_aa: CASSDASSYEQYF
v_call: TRBV5-1
d_call: .
j_call: TRBJ2-7
clone_size: .

cdr3_nt: TGTGCCAGCAGCCTACAGGAGAACACTGAAGCTTTCTTT
cdr3_aa: CASSLQENTEAFF
v_call: TRBV12-3/TRBV12-4
d_call: .
j_call: TRBJ1-1
clone_size: .

cdr3_nt: TGTGCCAGCAGCTTAAGTCCGGGACAGGGTGTTTTAGAGACCCAGTACTTC
cdr3_aa: CASSLSPGQGVLETQYF
v_call: TRBV11-2
d_call: TRBD1
j_call: TRBJ2-5
clone_size: .

cdr3_nt: TGTGCCAGCAGTGACTGGGCTGGGCGTCAGCCCCAGCATTTT
cdr3_aa: CASSDWAGRQPQHF
v_call: TRBV2
d_call: .
j_call: TRBJ1-5
clone_size: .

cdr3_nt: TGTGCCAGCATGAGAGGGCCCGGGGACTACGAGCAGTACTTC
cdr3_aa: CASMRGPGDYEQYF
v_call: TRBV28
d_call: .
j_call: TRBJ2-7
clone_size: .

cdr3_nt: TGTGCCAGCAGCTCTCGGGACATTTCTAACTATTTTGGCTACACCTTC
cdr3_aa: CASSSRDISNYFGYTF
v_call: TRBV11-2
d_call: .
j_call: TRBJ1-2
clone_size: .

cdr3_nt: TGTGCCAGCACCTCCCAGGGGGAAGCTTTCTTT
cdr3_aa: CASTSQGEAFF
v_call: TRBV2
d_call: .
j_call: TRBJ1-1
clone_size: .

cdr3_nt: TGTGCCAGCAGCCAAGCCCCGGGACACAGCTACGAGCAGTACTTC
cdr3_aa: CASSQAPGHSYEQYF
v_call: TRBV4-2
d_call: .
j_call: TRBJ2-7
clone_size: .

cdr3_nt: TGTGCCAGCAGCGTGGGACTAGCGGGGCCAGATACGCAGTATTTT
cdr3_aa: CASSVGLAGPDTQYF
v_call: TRBV6-6
d_call: TRBD2
j_call: TRBJ2-3
clone_size: once

cdr3_nt: TGTGCCAGCAGACCCGGGACATCTAATGAAAAACTGTTTTTT
cdr3_aa: CASRPGTSNEKLFF
v_call: TRBV6-5
d_call: .
j_call: TRBJ1-4
clone_size: once

cdr3_nt: TGTGCCAGCAGCGCCCTACTAGCGGGAGTAGCCGGGGAGCTGTTTTTT
cdr3_aa: CASSALLAGVAGELFF
v_call: TRBV5-5
d_call: TRBD2
j_call: TRBJ2-2
clone_size: once

cdr3_nt: TGTGCCAGCATGAGACTACCGAACACCGGGGAGCTGTTTTTT
cdr3_aa: CASMRLPNTGELFF
v_call: TRBV2
d_call: .
j_call: TRBJ2-2
clone_size: .

cdr3_nt: TGTGCCAGCAGCCAAAGAGCGGGGGGCGACACAGATACGCAGTATTTT
cdr3_aa: CASSQRAGGDTDTQYF
v_call: TRBV4-2
d_call: TRBD2
j_call: TRBJ2-3
clone_size: .

cdr3_nt: TGCGCCAGCAGCGTGGGACAGGGGGCGGTTGAAGCTTTCTTT
cdr3_aa: CASSVGQGAVEAFF
v_call: TRBV5-1
d_call: TRBD1
j_call: TRBJ1-1
clone_size: .

cdr3_nt: TGTGCCAGTAGTCATACAGGGAGCTATGGCTACACCTTC
cdr3_aa: CASSHTGSYGYTF
v_call: TRBV19
d_call: .
j_call: TRBJ1-2
clone_size: many

cdr3_nt: TGTGCCAGCACCGGGCTTGGACATTCCTATGGCTACACCTTC
cdr3_aa: CASTGLGHSYGYTF
v_call: TRBV9
d_call: .
j_call: TRBJ1-2
clone_size: .

cdr3_nt: TGTGCCAGCTCACCACCTTCCTTGAATGAGCAGTTCTTC
cdr3_aa: CASSPPSLNEQFF
v_call: TRBV18
d_call: .
j_call: TRBJ2-1
clone_size: .

cdr3_nt: TGTGCCAGCAGCCCCCGGACAGAGAACACTGAAGCTTTCTTT
cdr3_aa: CASSPRTENTEAFF
v_call: TRBV7-9
d_call: .
j_call: TRBJ1-1
clone_size: .

cdr3_nt: TGTGCCACCAGTGAATGGACAGGGGCCTGGGAGACCCAGTACTTC
cdr3_aa: CATSEWTGAWETQYF
v_call: TRBV24-1
d_call: TRBD1
j_call: TRBJ2-5
clone_size: .

cdr3_nt: TGTGCCAGCAGCACCCAAGTGGGAGTCAACAATGAGCAGTTCTTC
cdr3_aa: CASSTQVGVNNEQFF
v_call: TRBV9
d_call: .
j_call: TRBJ2-1
clone_size: .

cdr3_nt: TGTGCCAGCGGCTATGGGACAGGGGGAGAAGCTTTCTTT
cdr3_aa: CASGYGTGGEAFF
v_call: TRBV5-6
d_call: TRBD1
j_call: TRBJ1-1
clone_size: .

cdr3_nt: TGCGCCAGCAGCTTAGGACAGTTTTCACCCCTCCACTTT
cdr3_aa: CASSLGQFSPLHF
v_call: TRBV5-1
d_call: .
j_call: TRBJ1-6
clone_size: .

cdr3_nt: TGTGCCAGCAGCGGACAGGGAAGCTCCTACAATGAGCAGTTCTTC
cdr3_aa: CASSGQGSSYNEQFF
v_call: TRBV9
d_call: TRBD1
j_call: TRBJ2-1
clone_size: .

cdr3_nt: TGTGCCAGCACCCCGGACAGGGTCATGAACACTGAAGCTTTCTTT
cdr3_aa: CASTPDRVMNTEAFF
v_call: TRBV6-5
d_call: TRBD1
j_call: TRBJ1-1
clone_size: .

cdr3_nt: TGTGCCAGCAGCCGACAGGGTTCTAACTATGGCTACACCTTC
cdr3_aa: CASSRQGSNYGYTF
v_call: TRBV5-5
d_call: TRBD1
j_call: TRBJ1-2
clone_size: .

cdr3_nt: TGCGCCAGCAGCCAAGAGAGAACGGGAAATGAAAAACTGTTTTTT
cdr3_aa: CASSQERTGNEKLFF
v_call: TRBV4-1
d_call: .
j_call: TRBJ1-4
clone_size: .

cdr3_nt: TGTGCCAGCACCCCCTCCAGGTTAAGCACAGATACGCAGTATTTT
cdr3_aa: CASTPSRLSTDTQYF
v_call: TRBV3-1/TRBV3-2
d_call: .
j_call: TRBJ2-3
clone_size: .